One and the same sample provided the 14 T cell receptor beta chains below, sequenced in a study of blood T cell repertoires in COVID-19 (dated by TCRdb to 2018 to 2020). Library creation used the immunoSEQ multiplex PCR assay. TCRdb re-hosts the immuneACCESS table, in-frame sequences only. Its copies lack some clones; in the studies checked, an unresolved V gene accounts for under half of them, and the cause for the rest is not known. Here the sample has approximately 57,000 clones; approximately 78% occur a single time. The leading ten clones occupy approximately 7.7% of the sample. Input material: peripheral blood. The origin of the receptors is an elderly woman with acute or convalescent COVID-19.

V gene TRBV3-1 (or the pseudogene TRBV3-2) combines with J gene TRBJ1-4; possible D gene TRBD1, 5 bases. The length of the CDR3 is 15 residues. V gave up 3 bases and J gave up 4 bases, with 12 bases separating them. Germline CDR1 LGHDT, CDR2 YNNKEL (reference sequence). The CDR3 region has the DNA TGTGCCAGCAGCCACTCAAGGGGAGGTAATGAAAAACTGTTTTTT. It codes for CASSHSRGGNEKLFF.

This clone was counted once. This chain links TRBV5-1 with TRBJ1-2; 8 nucleotides match TRBD1. The germline CDR1 and CDR2 sequences are SGHRS and YFSETQ. V lost 4 bases, J lost 4 bases, and 12 bases stayed unmatched. The CDR3 is made up of 16 amino acids. The CDR3 coding sequence is TGCGCCAGCAGCGTGGACAGGGAAGGGGGTGGCTATGGCTACACCTTC. The encoded protein is CASSVDREGGGYGYTF.

CDR3 residues: CASSDDRVGQPQHF. CDR3 DNA sequence: TGCGCCAGCAGTGATGACAGGGTTGGTCAGCCCCAGCATTTT. The chain joins TRBV10-1 to TRBJ1-5; 7 bases agree with TRBD1. The CDR3 length is 14 residues. V lost 3 bases and J lost 6; bases outside the gene matches: 5. CDR1 and CDR2 (germline): WNHNN, SYGVQD (reference sequence).

This chain uses TRBV13 with TRBJ2-7; 13 bases fit TRBD2. CDR3 size: 16 residues. J was trimmed by 12 bases and V by 5 bases; bases with no gene match: 16. Germline CDR1 reads PRHDT; CDR2 reads FYEKMQ (reference sequence). CDR3 in DNA: TGTGCCAGCAGCCCGTTCTCCGGGACTAGCGGGAAGGGAGTGTACTTC. The encoded protein is CASSPFSGTSGKGVYF.

This CDR3 reads CASSLDPGRGDSYEQYF. In DNA, the CDR3 is TGTGCCAGCAGCTTAGACCCGGGGAGGGGGGACTCCTACGAGCAGTACTTC. The gene calls are TRBV11-2 and TRBJ2-7; D perhaps matches TRBD2 (7 bases). This CDR3 contains 17 residues. Between the trimmed V and J ends, which lost 0 bases and 0 bases, there was a span of 15 bases. Germline values: CDR1 SGHAT, CDR2 FQNNGV.

This chain links TRBV9 with TRBJ2-7; 12 bases map to TRBD2. V lost 0 bases to trimming and J lost 4 bases; unmatched junction nucleotides: 2. The germline V gene encodes CDR1 SGDLS and CDR2 YYNGEE. The CDR3 is 15 amino acids. The CDR3 DNA sequence: TGTGCCAGCAGCGTAGGTACTAGCGGGGGGTACGAGCAGTACTTC. It is translated as CASSVGTSGGYEQYF.

The chain has TRBV29-1 and TRBJ1-1; TRBD1 is a possible D gene (5 bases). CDR1 and CDR2 from the germline V gene are SQVTM and ANQGSEA. V was clipped by 7 bases and J by 1 base, with 13 bases between them. The CDR3 loop spans 13 amino acids. The CDR3 bases are TGCAGCGGGACGGGGGGAGGGAACACTGAAGCTTTCTTT. It codes for CSGTGGGNTEAFF.

The V call is TRBV29-1, the J call TRBJ2-2, with 8 bases matching TRBD2. CDR3 length: 11 amino acids. V lost 7 bases to trimming and J lost 6 bases; unmatched junction nucleotides: 1. Germline-derived CDR1 and CDR2 are SQVTM and ANQGSEA. For the CDR3, the DNA is TGCAGCGCGCGGGGGGCCGGGGAGCTGTTTTTT. It encodes CSARGAGELFF.

In this sample, this clone turned up once. The chain carries TRBV7-9 and TRBJ2-1; 12 nucleotides align to TRBD2. Per the germline V gene, CDR1 is SEHNR and CDR2 is FQNEAQ (reference sequence). The V segment lost 5 bases and the J segment 8 bases; nucleotides outside the gene matches: 7. The length of the CDR3 is 15 residues. The chain's CDR3 is CASSHLAGGRDEQFF. The CDR3 DNA reads as TGTGCCAGCAGCCACCTAGCGGGAGGGCGGGATGAGCAGTTCTTC. Looking up the rest from reference TRBV7-9 and TRBJ2-1 gives the full variable domain: DTGVSQNPRHKITKRGQNVTFRCDPISEHNRLYWYRQTLGQGPEFLTYFQNEAQLEKSRLLSDRFSAERPKGSFSTLEIQRTEQGDSAMYLCASSHLAGGRDEQFFGPGTRLTVL.

The genes are TRBV18 and TRBJ1-1; D not resolved. CDR3 size: 12 residues. Germline-derived CDR1 and CDR2 are KGHSH and LQKENI. V was shortened by 2 bases and J by 2 bases, with 3 bases between the two germline ends. CDR3 in amino acids: CASSPLNTEAFF. The CDR3 nucleotides read TGTGCCAGCTCACCATTAAACACTGAAGCTTTCTTT.

This clone occurred once. V is TRBV3-1 (or the pseudogene TRBV3-2) and J is TRBJ2-3; 8 nucleotides line up with TRBD2. The CDR3 has 17 amino acids. The germline CDR1 and CDR2 sequences are LGHDT and YNNKEL (reference sequence). The trim removed 4 bases at V and 0 bases at J, leaving 9 bases unmatched. CDR3 sequence: CASSPPGTRKSTDTQYF. CDR3 bases: TGTGCCAGCAGCCCCCCCGGGACTAGAAAGAGCACAGATACGCAGTATTTT.

This rearrangement joins TRBV6-5 to TRBJ2-2; 11 nucleotides match TRBD1. V shed 4 bases, J shed 6 bases, and the junction held 4 bases outside the gene matches. This CDR3 is built from 15 residues. From germline, CDR1 is MNHEY and CDR2 SVGAGI. CDR3 sequence reads: CASSSGTGGAGELFF. CDR3 in DNA: TGTGCCAGCAGTTCCGGGACAGGGGGAGCCGGGGAGCTGTTTTTT.

This clone has at least ten counts. CDR3 nucleotide sequence: TGTGCCAGCAGCTTAAGGGGGAACACCGGGGAGCTGTTTTTT. Amino acids: CASSLRGNTGELFF. The chain links TRBV11-1 to TRBJ2-2, with D possibly being TRBD1 (5 bases). The V end lost 2 bases, the J end lost 1 base, and 5 bases lay between the germline ends. The CDR3 has 14 amino acids. The germline CDR1 and CDR2 sequences are SGHAT and FQDESV (reference sequence).

This chain joins TRBV12-3 or TRBV12-4 and TRBJ2-7; perhaps TRBD2 as D (5 bases). CDR3 length equals 13 residues. The ends were cut back, 4 bases at V and 2 bases at J, with 9 bases in the middle. CDR3 DNA: TGTGCCAGCAGTTCGGGGTCGGCCTACGAGCAGTACTTC. This gives the protein CASSSGSAYEQYF.